The 31 T cell receptor beta chains in this list originate from one sample, sequenced in a study of CD8 T cells in ankylosing spondylitis. TCRdb processed the 5' RACE reads anew with MiXCR; each CDR3 protein has one entry. The sample includes about 39,000 distinct CDR3 sequences, about 3% of them seen just once. The sample consisted of blood, either unsorted or a sorted T cell fraction (not recorded which). Every receptor here comes from a male donor with ankylosing spondylitis or in good health (not recorded which).

In this sample, this clonotype turned up many times. The chain employs TRBV9 and TRBJ2-3, with TRBD2 matching over 8 bases. Trimming removed 2 bases from V and 2 bases from J; junction bases left unmatched: 10. Germline lookup yields CDR1 SGDLS and CDR2 YYNGEE. The CDR3 is 17 residues long. CDR3 protein: CASSVELAGYNTDTQYF. The CDR3 coding sequence is TGTGCCAGCAGCGTCGAGTTAGCGGGGTACAACACAGATACGCAGTATTTT.

This clonotype has at least ten counts. The chain is built from TRBV9 and TRBJ2-1; 14 bases match TRBD2. The V gene end was trimmed by 3 bases and the J gene end by 7 bases; junction bases not matched to a gene: 6. Per the germline V gene, CDR1 is SGDLS and CDR2 is YYNGEE. The CDR3 is 16 amino acids. The CDR3 here is CASSARLAGGQNEQFF. The CDR3 DNA is TGTGCCAGCAGCGCACGACTAGCGGGGGGGCAAAATGAGCAGTTCTTC.

This clonotype showed up many times. The V gene is TRBV9, the J gene TRBJ2-3; D possibly corresponds to TRBD1 (5 bases). This CDR3 has 13 amino acids. V was trimmed by 7 bases and J by 1 base, leaving 10 bases between them. The V gene's germline CDR1 is SGDLS and CDR2 YYNGEE. The CDR3 nucleotides are TGTGCCAGCGCGACAGTAGGCACAGATACGCAGTATTTT. It translates to CASATVGTDTQYF.

This clonotype was found many times. The genes are TRBV9 and TRBJ1-6; no firm D call. The CDR3 contains 15 residues. Germline CDR1 reads SGDLS; CDR2 reads YYNGEE. V was clipped by 0 bases and J by 6 bases, with 10 bases between them. CDR3 protein: CASSVEHPGNSPLHF. CDR3 in DNA: TGTGCCAGCAGCGTAGAACACCCCGGTAATTCACCCCTCCACTTT. The complete variable domain, with remaining parts taken from reference TRBV9 and TRBJ1-6, reads DSGVTQTPKHLITATGQRVTLRCSPRSGDLSVYWYQQSLDQGLQFLIQYYNGEERAKGNILERFSAQQFPDLHSELNLSSLELGDSALYFCASSVEHPGNSPLHFGNGTRLTVT.

The sample holds a few counts of this clonotype. The gene calls are TRBV9 and TRBJ2-1, with 7 positions matching TRBD2. With V trimmed by 2 bases and J by 6 bases, 8 bases remained unmatched. This CDR3 comprises 15 residues. Germline CDR1 and CDR2: SGDLS and YYNGEE. This CDR3 is CASSVGSSGPNEQFF. The DNA of the CDR3 is TGTGCCAGCAGCGTTGGGTCTAGCGGACCCAATGAGCAGTTCTTC.

This clonotype is medium-sized by share. This chain links TRBV9 with TRBJ2-3; 9 bases are shared with TRBD2. The CDR3 runs to 16 residues. With 0 bases clipped from V and 2 bases from J, the junction kept 4 bases outside the gene matches. CDR1 is SGDLS, CDR2 YYNGEE, per germline. The CDR3 DNA reads TGTGCCAGCAGCGTAGCAGCGGGAGGCCCCACAGATACGCAGTATTTT. It specifies CASSVAAGGPTDTQYF. Full variable domain (remainder filled in from reference TRBV9 and TRBJ2-3): DSGVTQTPKHLITATGQRVTLRCSPRSGDLSVYWYQQSLDQGLQFLIQYYNGEERAKGNILERFSAQQFPDLHSELNLSSLELGDSALYFCASSVAAGGPTDTQYFGPGTRLTVL.

This clonotype has at least ten counts. The CDR3 here is CASSPAPTAGGELFF. Written as DNA, the CDR3 is TGTGCCAGCAGCCCGGCCCCCACCGCGGGCGGGGAGCTGTTTTTT. This chain joins TRBV9 and TRBJ2-2, with a weak D call TRBD2 (5 bases). Germline values: CDR1 SGDLS, CDR2 YYNGEE. The CDR3 covers 15 residues. Trimming pared 4 bases from V and 7 bases from J, leaving 17 bases between.

This clonotype occurred many times. The chain couples TRBV9 to TRBJ2-5, with D tentatively TRBD1 (5 bases). Per germline, CDR1 SGDLS and CDR2 YYNGEE. The V gene lost 4 bases and the J gene lost 1 base, with 11 bases spanning the gap. The CDR3 has 14 residues. As DNA, the CDR3 is TGTGCCAGCAGCTCTCGACAGTTCCAAGAGACCCAGTACTTC. It encodes CASSSRQFQETQYF.

This clonotype was picked up many times. This chain links TRBV11-3 with TRBJ1-4; tentative D call: TRBD1 (6 bases). V lost 6 bases and J lost 0, with 11 bases in between. The germline gives CDR1 SGHNT, CDR2 YENEEA. The CDR3 spans 15 residues. CDR3: CASSPRTATNEKLFF. CDR3 DNA sequence: TGTGCCAGCAGTCCCCGGACAGCAACTAATGAAAAACTGTTTTTT.

V gene TRBV9 combines with J gene TRBJ2-5, with TRBD2 matching 8 bases. Trimming removed 4 bases from V and 0 bases from J; junction bases left unmatched: 5. Germline-derived CDR1 and CDR2 are SGDLS and YYNGEE. The CDR3 length is 15 residues. Written as DNA, the CDR3 is TGTGCCAGCAGCTATAGCGGGAACTACCAAGAGACCCAGTACTTC. Translating it yields CASSYSGNYQETQYF.

This clonotype was observed at least ten times. V is TRBV9 and J is TRBJ2-1, with 13 nucleotides matching TRBD2. The CDR3 totals 16 residues. After removal of 3 bases from V and 6 bases from J, the junction contained 6 bases not matched to a gene. Germline CDR1 is SGDLS and CDR2 is YYNGEE. CDR3 protein: CASSGSGLAGLNEQFF. CDR3 nucleotides: TGTGCCAGCAGCGGGTCGGGACTAGCGGGACTCAATGAGCAGTTCTTC.

In this sample, this clonotype turned up many times. Written as DNA, the CDR3 is TGTGCCAGCAGCCTAGCGGGAGGGCCATTGGATACGCAGTATTTT. Translated, it gives CASSLAGGPLDTQYF. The chain couples TRBV9 to TRBJ2-3; TRBD2 matches at 12 bases. J was trimmed by 6 bases and V by 4 bases; bases with no gene match: 6. This CDR3 is built from 15 residues. Per germline, CDR1 SGDLS and CDR2 YYNGEE.

This clonotype was seen a handful of times. V usage is TRBV9 and J usage is TRBJ1-2; weak D call: TRBD1 (5 bases). Germline-derived CDR1 and CDR2 are SGDLS and YYNGEE. The V end was cut by 3 bases, the J end by 3 bases, with 9 bases between. The CDR3 is made up of 13 amino acids. CDR3 DNA sequence: TGTGCCAGCAGCGCCGGGGACGACTATGGCTACACCTTC. It yields the protein CASSAGDDYGYTF.

This clonotype was seen repeatedly, ten times or more. This chain joins TRBV9 and TRBJ2-1, with TRBD1 identical over 11 bases. The CDR3 extends over 15 amino acids. Germline trimming cut 4 bases from V and 6 bases from J; bases unmatched to any gene: 6. The germline V gene has CDR1 SGDLS and CDR2 YYNGEE. The CDR3 DNA is TGTGCCAGCAGCTCCACGGACAGGGGGCTCAATGAGCAGTTCTTC. Protein sequence: CASSSTDRGLNEQFF.

This clonotype was found many times. The chain links TRBV9 to TRBJ1-6; 8 bases agree with TRBD1. J was trimmed by 6 bases and V by 0 bases; bases with no gene match: 8. The length of the CDR3 is 17 residues. Germline values: CDR1 SGDLS, CDR2 YYNGEE. CDR3 sequence reads: CASSVEPTGALNSPLHF. For the CDR3, the DNA is TGTGCCAGCAGCGTAGAGCCGACAGGGGCACTTAATTCACCCCTCCACTTT.

Ten or more counts support this clonotype. DNA of the CDR3: TGTGCCAGCAGCGGGGGACTAGCGGGAGTCCACGGAAACATTCAGTACTTC. Amino acids: CASSGGLAGVHGNIQYF. This chain uses TRBV9 with TRBJ2-4; TRBD2 matches 14 bases. The ends lost 3 bases at V and 6 bases at J; junction bases unmatched: 8. The CDR3 totals 17 residues. Germline loops: CDR1 SGDLS, CDR2 YYNGEE. The variable domain in full, completed from reference TRBV9 and TRBJ2-4, reads DSGVTQTPKHLITATGQRVTLRCSPRSGDLSVYWYQQSLDQGLQFLIQYYNGEERAKGNILERFSAQQFPDLHSELNLSSLELGDSALYFCASSGGLAGVHGNIQYFGAGTRLSVL.

By proportion, this clonotype is medium-sized (0.01 to 0.1%). This chain links TRBV9 with TRBJ2-3, with 9 nucleotides matching TRBD1. The CDR3 has 14 amino acids. The V gene end was trimmed by 4 bases and the J gene end by 5 bases; junction bases not matched to a gene: 5. Germline CDR1 reads SGDLS; CDR2 reads YYNGEE. In DNA form, the CDR3 reads TGTGCCAGCAGCCGGACAGGGGCTCAAGATACGCAGTATTTT. Translation gives CASSRTGAQDTQYF.

At least ten counts were recorded for this clonotype. V usage is TRBV9 and J usage is TRBJ2-6; D not resolved. CDR1 is SGDLS and CDR2 is YYNGEE in the germline V gene. CDR3 length equals 13 residues. The V and J ends lost 2 bases and 0 bases respectively, with 0 bases between them. As DNA, the CDR3 is TGTGCCAGCAGCGTCTCTGGGGCCAACGTCCTGACTTTC. It specifies CASSVSGANVLTF.

This clonotype appeared many times. The chain uses TRBV9 and TRBJ2-2, with 9 bases matching TRBD1. Germline assignment: CDR1 SGDLS and CDR2 YYNGEE. Trimming took 4 bases from V and 7 from J; bases not matched to a gene: 2. The CDR3 runs to 13 residues. This CDR3 reads CASSRTGVGELFF. As DNA, the CDR3 is TGTGCCAGCAGCCGGACAGGGGTCGGGGAGCTGTTTTTT.

Many counts were recorded for this clonotype. The gene calls are TRBV9 and TRBJ2-5; D uncertain. The germline V gene encodes CDR1 SGDLS and CDR2 YYNGEE. V lost 5 bases and J lost 5, with 16 bases in between. The CDR3 loop spans 14 amino acids. Here the CDR3 reads CASSITDDTETQYF. The CDR3 DNA follows: TGTGCCAGCAGTATTACGGACGATACGGAGACCCAGTACTTC.

The sample holds many counts of this clonotype. The V call is TRBV9, the J call TRBJ1-3, with 7 bases lining up with TRBD1. The CDR3 extends over 17 amino acids. With 4 bases clipped from V and 1 base from J, the junction kept 11 bases outside the gene matches. Germline V gene lookup returns CDR1 SGDLS and CDR2 YYNGEE. CDR3 nucleotide sequence: TGTGCCAGCAGCCCCTCCGGGACAGAGGCATCTGGAAACACCATATATTTT. This sequence encodes CASSPSGTEASGNTIYF.

This clonotype has a count of ten or more. The rearrangement links TRBV9 to TRBJ2-5; weak D call: TRBD2 (6 bases). Looked up from germline, CDR1 is SGDLS and CDR2 is YYNGEE. This CDR3 spans 17 amino acids. Trimming left V 3 bases short and J 0 bases short, with 18 bases between. The DNA of the CDR3 is TGTGCCAGCAGCGCGGCCGACGGGGGATTGTACCAAGAGACCCAGTACTTC. This encodes CASSAADGGLYQETQYF.

The table lists this clonotype with many counts. The chain is built from TRBV9 and TRBJ2-6; D might be TRBD2 (6 bases). From germline, CDR1 is SGDLS and CDR2 YYNGEE. The CDR3 loop spans 16 amino acids. V was pared by 1 base and J by 0 bases, with 8 bases between. CDR3 loop: CASSVMGGSGANVLTF. The CDR3 nucleotides are TGTGCCAGCAGCGTAATGGGGGGCTCTGGGGCCAACGTCCTGACTTTC.

In its sample, this clonotype was seen many times. The V gene is TRBV9, the J gene TRBJ2-5; 7 positions agree with TRBD1. V shed 0 bases, J shed 2 bases, and the junction held 7 bases outside the gene matches. The CDR3 length is 16 residues. The germline CDR1 and CDR2 sequences are SGDLS and YYNGEE. The CDR3 DNA reads TGTGCCAGCAGCGTAGGGCAGGGGGTTTCTCAAGAGACCCAGTACTTC. Its protein product is CASSVGQGVSQETQYF.

This clonotype was seen repeatedly, ten times or more. The chain is built from TRBV9 and TRBJ2-6, with TRBD1 matching 8 bases. After removal of 4 bases from V and 0 bases from J, the junction contained 12 bases not matched to a gene. The CDR3 contains 19 residues. Germline lookup yields CDR1 SGDLS and CDR2 YYNGEE. In DNA, the CDR3 is TGTGCCAGCAGCTCTCTTCCGGGACAGGCGACCTCTGGGGCCAACGTCCTGACTTTC. Its translation: CASSSLPGQATSGANVLTF. Supplemented by reference TRBV9 and TRBJ2-6, the full variable domain reads DSGVTQTPKHLITATGQRVTLRCSPRSGDLSVYWYQQSLDQGLQFLIQYYNGEERAKGNILERFSAQQFPDLHSELNLSSLELGDSALYFCASSSLPGQATSGANVLTFGAGSRLTVL.

This clonotype showed up many times. J is TRBJ2-5 and V is TRBV9; 9 bases match TRBD1. This CDR3 is 17 amino acids long. Trimming removed 3 bases from V and 5 bases from J; junction bases left unmatched: 14. From germline, CDR1 is SGDLS and CDR2 YYNGEE. CDR3 loop: CASSAHTGTGLMETQYF. CDR3 nucleotides: TGTGCCAGCAGCGCCCATACCGGGACAGGGTTGATGGAGACCCAGTACTTC.

This clonotype was observed many times. This chain uses TRBV9 with TRBJ2-5; 7 bases fit TRBD2. V lost 0 bases to trimming and J lost 5 bases; unmatched junction nucleotides: 7. Per germline, CDR1 SGDLS and CDR2 YYNGEE. The CDR3 is 15 residues long. The CDR3 loop is CASSVGPGEGETQYF. CDR3 in DNA: TGTGCCAGCAGCGTAGGCCCGGGGGAGGGGGAGACCCAGTACTTC.

This clonotype was found many times. The V gene is TRBV9, the J gene TRBJ1-2; D possibly corresponds to TRBD1 (5 bases). Germline CDR1 is SGDLS and CDR2 is YYNGEE. The CDR3 loop spans 16 amino acids. Trimming shortened V by 0 bases and J by 2 bases, and 14 bases separated the two germline ends. The CDR3 spells CASSVGWGAQNYGYTF. CDR3 nucleotides: TGTGCCAGCAGCGTAGGTTGGGGCGCCCAGAACTATGGCTACACCTTC.

In its sample, this clonotype was seen many times. The rearrangement joins TRBV9 to TRBJ2-5; D gene uncertain. CDR1 SGDLS and CDR2 YYNGEE come from the germline V gene. Trimming shortened V by 0 bases and J by 9 bases, and 15 bases separated the two germline ends. The CDR3 runs to 14 residues. DNA of the CDR3: TGTGCCAGCAGCGTAGTGGCTGATTGGGAATCCCAGTACTTC. Its translation is CASSVVADWESQYF.

The genes are TRBV9 and TRBJ2-4; 8 bases fit TRBD1. CDR3 size: 16 residues. The ends lost 4 bases at V and 0 bases at J; junction bases unmatched: 6. Per the germline V gene, CDR1 is SGDLS and CDR2 is YYNGEE. CDR3 residues: CASSPRQGLAKNIQYF. CDR3 bases: TGTGCCAGCAGCCCCCGACAGGGGTTAGCCAAAAACATTCAGTACTTC.

This clonotype was seen many times. The CDR3 DNA follows: TGTGCCAGCAGCTTAAGACAGGGGGCTTATGAGCAGTTCTTC. It yields the protein CASSLRQGAYEQFF. The chain combines TRBV9 with TRBJ2-1; 10 bases line up with TRBD1. With 4 bases clipped from V and 8 bases from J, the junction kept 6 bases outside the gene matches. This CDR3 has 14 residues. CDR1 is SGDLS, CDR2 YYNGEE, per germline.